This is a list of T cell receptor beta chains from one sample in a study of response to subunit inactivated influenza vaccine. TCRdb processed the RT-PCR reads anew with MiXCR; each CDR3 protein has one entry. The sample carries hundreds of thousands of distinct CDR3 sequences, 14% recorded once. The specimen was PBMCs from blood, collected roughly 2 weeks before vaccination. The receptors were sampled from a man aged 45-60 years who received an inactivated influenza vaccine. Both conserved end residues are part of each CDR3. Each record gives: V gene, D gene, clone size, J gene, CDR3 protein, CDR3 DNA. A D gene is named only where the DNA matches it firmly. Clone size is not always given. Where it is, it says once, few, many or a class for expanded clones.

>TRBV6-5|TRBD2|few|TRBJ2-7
CASSYSASGFYEQYF
TGTGCCAGCAGTTACTCAGCTAGCGGATTCTACGAGCAGTACTTC
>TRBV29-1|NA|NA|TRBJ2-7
CSVEIGTVGSYEQYF
TGCAGCGTTGAAATCGGGACGGTCGGCTCCTACGAGCAGTACTTC
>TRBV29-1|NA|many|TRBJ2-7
CSVANSRRSYEQYF
TGCAGCGTTGCAAACAGTCGACGTTCCTACGAGCAGTACTTC
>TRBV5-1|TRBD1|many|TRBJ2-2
CASSSDRANTGELFF
TGTGCCAGCAGCTCAGACAGGGCGAACACCGGGGAGCTGTTTTTT
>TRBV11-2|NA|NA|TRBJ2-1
CASSLDLAPRNEQFF
TGTGCCAGCAGCTTAGACCTCGCCCCGAGAAATGAGCAGTTCTTC
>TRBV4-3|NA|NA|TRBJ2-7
CASSQGGTASYEQYF
TGCGCCAGCAGCCAAGGGGGGACGGCCTCCTACGAGCAGTACTTC
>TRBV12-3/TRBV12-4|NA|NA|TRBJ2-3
CASSLGAGFGTDTQYF
TGTGCCAGCAGTTTAGGGGCCGGGTTTGGCACAGATACGCAGTATTTT
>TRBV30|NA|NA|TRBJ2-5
CAWSLMGVETQYF
TGTGCCTGGAGTTTAATGGGTGTTGAGACCCAGTACTTC
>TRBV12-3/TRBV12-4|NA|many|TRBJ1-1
CASSAGVNTEAFF
TGTGCCAGCAGTGCCGGGGTGAACACTGAAGCTTTCTTT
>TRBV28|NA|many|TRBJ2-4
CASSPGQMNLPAKNIQYF
TGTGCCAGCAGTCCGGGACAAATGAATTTACCCGCCAAAAACATTCAGTACTTC
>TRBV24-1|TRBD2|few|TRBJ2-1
CATSEAFGSGRAIEQFF
TGTGCCACCAGTGAGGCTTTCGGTAGCGGGAGGGCCATTGAGCAGTTCTTC
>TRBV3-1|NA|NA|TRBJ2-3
CASAARGGPTDTQYF
TGTGCCAGCGCAGCGAGGGGCGGCCCCACAGATACGCAGTATTTT
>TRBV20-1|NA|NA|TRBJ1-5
CSARALDSNQPQHF
TGCAGTGCTAGAGCTCTGGATAGCAATCAGCCCCAGCATTTT
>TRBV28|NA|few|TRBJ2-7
CASSFQDRSYEQYF
TGTGCCAGCAGTTTCCAGGACAGATCCTACGAGCAGTACTTC
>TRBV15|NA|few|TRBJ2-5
CATSEGKETQYF
TGTGCCACCAGTGAGGGTAAAGAGACCCAGTACTTC
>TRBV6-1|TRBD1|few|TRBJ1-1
CASKADRGMNTEAFF
TGTGCCAGCAAAGCAGACAGGGGAATGAACACTGAAGCTTTCTTT
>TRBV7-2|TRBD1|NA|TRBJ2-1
CASSLGQGASEQFF
TGTGCCAGCAGCTTGGGACAGGGGGCTAGTGAGCAGTTCTTC
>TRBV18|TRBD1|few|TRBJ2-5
CASSPSTGGTSETQYF
TGTGCCAGCTCACCATCGACAGGGGGTACATCAGAGACCCAGTACTTC
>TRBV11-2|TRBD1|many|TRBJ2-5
CASSIGTGSQYF
TGTGCCAGCAGCATAGGGACAGGGTCCCAGTACTTC
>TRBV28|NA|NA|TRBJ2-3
CASSLDVVTDTQYF
TGTGCCAGCAGTTTAGACGTCGTGACAGATACGCAGTATTTT
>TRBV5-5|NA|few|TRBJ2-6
CASIPGFSGANVLTF
TGTGCCAGCATTCCAGGGTTCTCTGGGGCCAACGTCCTGACTTTC
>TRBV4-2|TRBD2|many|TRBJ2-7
CASSQGASGNYEQYF
TGTGCCAGCAGCCAAGGGGCTAGCGGGAACTACGAGCAGTACTTC
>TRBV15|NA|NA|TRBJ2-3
CATSSGGRRRTDTQYF
TGTGCCACCTCCTCGGGCGGTCGGCGCCGGACAGATACGCAGTATTTT
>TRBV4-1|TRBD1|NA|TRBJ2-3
CASSQHPGTGRDTQYF
TGCGCCAGCAGCCAGCATCCCGGGACAGGGAGAGATACGCAGTATTTT
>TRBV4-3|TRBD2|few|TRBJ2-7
CASSQDWGGRYEQYF
TGCGCCAGCAGCCAAGATTGGGGGGGACGCTACGAGCAGTACTTC
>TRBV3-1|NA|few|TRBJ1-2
CASSQDGPSYGYTF
TGTGCCAGCAGCCAAGACGGCCCCAGTTATGGCTACACCTTC
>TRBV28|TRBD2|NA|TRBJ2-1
CASRLAGVVRNEQFF
TGTGCCAGCAGGTTAGCGGGGGTGGTTAGGAATGAGCAGTTCTTC
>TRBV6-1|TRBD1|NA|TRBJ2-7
CASREGQAQLYEQYF
TGTGCCAGCAGGGAAGGACAGGCCCAACTCTACGAGCAGTACTTC
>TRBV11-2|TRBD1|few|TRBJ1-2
CASSTGTGGGGYGYTF
TGTGCCAGCAGCACAGGGACAGGGGGCGGCGGCTATGGCTACACCTTC
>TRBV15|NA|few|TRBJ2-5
CATSGRIQETQYF
TGTGCCACCAGCGGACGGATCCAAGAGACCCAGTACTTC
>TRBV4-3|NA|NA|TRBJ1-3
CASSQDLPLSGNTIYF
TGCGCCAGCAGCCAAGACCTACCGCTCTCTGGAAACACCATATATTTT
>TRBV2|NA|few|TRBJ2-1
CASIRSDEQFF
TGTGCCAGCATTAGGTCGGATGAGCAGTTCTTC
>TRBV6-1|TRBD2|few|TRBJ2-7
CASSPAGLAGNEQYF
TGTGCCAGCAGCCCCGCAGGACTAGCGGGAAACGAGCAGTACTTC
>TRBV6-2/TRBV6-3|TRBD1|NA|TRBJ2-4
CASSIGQGVGGAKNIQYF
TGTGCCAGCAGTATCGGACAGGGGGTTGGAGGAGCCAAAAACATTCAGTACTTC
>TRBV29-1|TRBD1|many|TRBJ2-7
CSVKQQGNEQYF
TGCAGCGTCAAACAACAGGGGAACGAGCAGTACTTC
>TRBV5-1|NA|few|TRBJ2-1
CASSLETPTYNEQFF
TGCGCCAGCAGCTTGGAGACACCAACCTACAATGAGCAGTTCTTC
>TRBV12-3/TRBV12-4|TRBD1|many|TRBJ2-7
CASAPGQGFYEQYF
TGTGCCAGCGCCCCAGGACAGGGATTTTACGAGCAGTACTTC
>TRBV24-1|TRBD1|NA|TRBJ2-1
CATSDQTGTRNEQFF
TGTGCCACCAGTGATCAGACAGGGACCCGCAATGAGCAGTTCTTC
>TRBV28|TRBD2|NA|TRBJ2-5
CASSAGTSLPGGETQYF
TGTGCCAGCAGTGCTGGGACTAGCCTCCCGGGGGGAGAGACCCAGTACTTC
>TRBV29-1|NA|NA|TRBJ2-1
CSVALPLKGNEQFF
TGCAGCGTCGCTTTACCCCTAAAAGGGAATGAGCAGTTCTTC
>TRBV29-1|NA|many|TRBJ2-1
CSVPIGTLIYNEQFF
TGCAGCGTACCTATAGGCACGCTGATATACAATGAGCAGTTCTTC
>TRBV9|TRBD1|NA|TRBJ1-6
CASSSPTGGNSPLHF
TGTGCCAGCAGCTCCCCGACAGGGGGCAATTCACCCCTCCACTTT